These 23 T cell receptor beta chains came from one sample sequenced in a study of T cell responses to AZD1222 COVID-19 vaccine. TCRdb's table, derived via immunoSEQ multiplex PCR, lists solely in-frame clones and lacks some. Of 150,000 to 180,000 clones in the sample, roughly nine tenths were seen once. The material was peripheral blood, obtained on day 0 of MenACWY control vaccination. These receptors were taken from an adult in good health.

The chain carries TRBV28 and TRBJ1-1; D not resolved. V shed 8 bases and J shed 3 bases, with 10 bases lying between them. Germline lookup yields CDR1 MDHEN and CDR2 SYDVKM. This CDR3 spans 12 amino acids. The CDR3: CASGPRHTEAFF. CDR3 DNA: TGTGCCAGCGGGCCGCGGCACACTGAAGCTTTCTTT.

The gene calls are TRBV5-6 and TRBJ2-5; D may match TRBD1 or TRBD2 (5 bases each). The CDR3 is made up of 18 amino acids. V was cut by 0 bases and J by 1 base, with 19 bases left in between. Germline V gives CDR1 SGHDT, CDR2 YYEEEE. This CDR3 is CASSLEGWRRGAQETQYF. The CDR3 DNA follows: TGTGCCAGCAGCTTGGAGGGGTGGCGGAGAGGGGCCCAAGAGACCCAGTACTTC.

This chain connects TRBV2 to TRBJ2-2, with D perhaps assigned TRBD1 or TRBD2 (7 bases each). The CDR3 is 15 amino acids. Germline V gene lookup returns CDR1 SNHLY and CDR2 FYNNEI. With 2 bases removed from V and 3 bases from J, the gap between germline ends came to 10 bases. CDR3 in amino acids: CASSEPGGDTGELFF. As DNA, the CDR3 is TGTGCCAGCAGTGAACCAGGGGGGGACACCGGGGAGCTGTTTTTT.

The rearrangement links TRBV15 to TRBJ2-4, with D perhaps TRBD1 (5 bases). V lost 8 bases and J lost 10, with 12 bases in between. The CDR3 extends over 11 amino acids. Germline V gene data show CDR1 as LNHNV and CDR2 as YYDKDF (reference sequence). In nucleotides, the CDR3 is TGTGCCACCGGGGCAGGAGAGATTCAGTACTTC. Its translation: CATGAGEIQYF.

V and J are TRBV5-4 and TRBJ2-5; D call uncertain. V lost 5 bases and J lost 1, with 6 bases in between. This CDR3 comprises 12 residues. CDR1 is SGHNT, CDR2 YYREEE, per germline (reference sequence). Here the CDR3 DNA reads TGTGCCAGCAGTCCCTTCCAAGAGACCCAGTACTTC. As protein: CASSPFQETQYF. Full variable domain (missing parts from reference TRBV5-4 and TRBJ2-5): ETGVTQSPTHLIKTRGQQVTLRCSSQSGHNTVSWYQQALGQGPQFIFQYYREEENGRGNFPPRFSGLQFPNYSSELNVNALELDDSALYLCASSPFQETQYFGPGTRLLVL.

V usage is TRBV9 and J usage is TRBJ2-2; 14 positions match TRBD2. Germline CDR1 is SGDLS and CDR2 is YYNGEE. J gave up 7 bases and V 3 bases, and 11 bases lay outside the gene matches. The CDR3 totals 18 residues. CDR3 in amino acids: CASSADGTSGRGYGELFF. The CDR3 DNA reads TGTGCCAGCAGCGCAGATGGGACTAGCGGGAGAGGTTACGGGGAGCTGTTTTTT.

The rearrangement links TRBV5-4 to TRBJ1-1; 12 bases are shared with TRBD1. J was trimmed by 7 bases and V by 2 bases; bases with no gene match: 9. Germline V gives CDR1 SGHNT, CDR2 YYREEE (reference sequence). CDR3 length: 16 amino acids. The chain's CDR3 is CASSLPGQGAMNEAFF. CDR3 nucleotide sequence: TGTGCCAGCAGCTTACCGGGACAGGGGGCTATGAATGAAGCTTTCTTT.

This sequence joins TRBV6-5 and TRBJ1-6, with D tentatively TRBD1 (6 bases). CDR3 length: 14 residues. Per germline, CDR1 MNHEY and CDR2 SVGAGI. The V end lost 6 bases, the J end lost 6 bases, and 12 bases lay between the germline ends. CDR3 sequence reads: CASSRDRINSPLHF. The CDR3 nucleotides are TGTGCCAGCAGCCGAGACAGGATTAATTCACCCCTCCACTTT.

The gene calls are TRBV5-8 and TRBJ1-5, with 9 bases matching TRBD1. CDR1 is SGHTS, CDR2 YDEGEE, per germline. This CDR3 is 14 amino acids long. With V trimmed by 5 bases and J by 5 bases, 5 bases remained unmatched. In DNA, the CDR3 is TGTGCCAGCAGTAAAGGGGACAGGGATCAGCCCCAGCATTTT. Its protein product is CASSKGDRDQPQHF.

The rearrangement joins TRBV7-5 to TRBJ2-1; TRBD2, as called in the table, went unchecked against the DNA. TRBV7-5 is noted as a pseudogene. The CDR3 runs 17 residues. CDR3 sequence: CARSLGCGTSGVGEQFF. CDR3 coding DNA: TGTGCCAGAAGCTTAGGATGTGGGACTAGCGGGGTGGGTGAGCAGTTCTTC.

As for this clone: An end of the junction differs from the germline gene, which may be a read error. This chain uses TRBV5-4 with TRBJ2-3; tentatively, D is TRBD2 (6 bases). The CDR3 extends over 14 amino acids. Germline V gene data show CDR1 as SGHNT and CDR2 as YYREEE (reference sequence). The chain's CDR3 is CASTLGGGADTQYF. CDR3 bases: TGTGCCAGCACCTTGGGGGGTGGCGCAGATACGCAGTATTTT.

The CDR3 loop reads CASSFGGQGYGYTF. Here the CDR3 DNA reads TGTGCCAGCAGCTTTGGGGGACAGGGGTACGGCTACACCTTC. The V gene is TRBV5-6, the J gene TRBJ1-2, with 10 bases identical to TRBD1. Germline CDR1 SGHDT, CDR2 YYEEEE. This CDR3 region has 14 residues. After removal of 2 bases from V and 8 bases from J, the junction contained 6 bases not matched to a gene.

This clone was seen more than once but under ten times. The rearrangement joins TRBV11-3 to TRBJ1-1; perhaps TRBD1 as D (5 bases). The CDR3 is made up of 15 amino acids. V was shortened by 5 bases and J by 2 bases, with 15 bases between the two germline ends. Germline loops: CDR1 SGHNT, CDR2 YENEEA. In DNA form, the CDR3 reads TGTGCCAGCAGCCCGGGGGGGTATGGAAACACTGAAGCTTTCTTT. This codes for CASSPGGYGNTEAFF.

J is TRBJ2-3 and V is TRBV29-1, with 16 bases fitting TRBD2. In germline, CDR1 is SQVTM, CDR2 ANQGSEA. Trimming cost V 6 bases and J 7 bases; bases outside gene matches: 16. The CDR3 is 18 residues long. CDR3 bases: TGCAGCGTCCGAGCGGGACTAGCGGGGGGGCCCGGTAAGAATACGCAGTATTTT. This encodes CSVRAGLAGGPGKNTQYF.

The rearrangement joins TRBV5-1 to TRBJ1-1; D is perhaps TRBD1 (5 bases). The CDR3 length is 15 residues. V gave up 4 bases and J gave up 0 bases, with 13 bases separating them. Germline V lookup: CDR1 SGHRS, CDR2 YFSETQ. CDR3 in amino acids: CASSRDGQVNTEAFF. The CDR3 DNA reads TGCGCCAGCAGCCGTGACGGACAAGTGAACACTGAAGCTTTCTTT.

The V and J genes are TRBV4-1 and TRBJ2-4, with D possibly being TRBD2 (6 bases). The ends were cut back, 3 bases at V and 3 bases at J, with 12 bases in the middle. The CDR3 is 15 residues long. Germline loops: CDR1 MGHRA, CDR2 YSYEKL. As DNA, the CDR3 is TGCGCCAGCAGCCAGGGGGGTAGCGGCAAAAACATTCAGTACTTC. Residues: CASSQGGSGKNIQYF.

The genes are TRBV19 and TRBJ1-6, with 11 bases that match TRBD1. CDR1 is LNHDA, CDR2 SQIVND, per germline (reference sequence). The CDR3 spans 16 residues. The V and J ends lost 0 bases and 7 bases, in that order; junction bases with no gene match: 2. The CDR3 here is CASSIERDRGNSPLHF. In DNA, the CDR3 is TGTGCCAGTAGTATAGAACGGGACAGGGGGAATTCACCCCTCCACTTT.

This sequence joins TRBV19 and TRBJ1-2; no definite D call. Germline V lookup: CDR1 LNHDA, CDR2 SQIVND (reference sequence). V gave up 3 bases and J gave up 7 bases, with 12 bases separating them. The CDR3 runs 13 residues. The chain's CDR3 is CASSISGGFGYTF. The CDR3 DNA sequence: TGTGCCAGTAGTATTTCGGGAGGTTTTGGCTACACCTTC.

The chain couples TRBV5-4 to TRBJ1-2, with 11 bases matching TRBD1. This CDR3 region has 14 residues. Germline V gives CDR1 SGHNT, CDR2 YYREEE (reference sequence). With V trimmed by 4 bases and J by 4 bases, 3 bases remained unmatched. The CDR3 region is CASSPGQGVYGYTF. CDR3 in DNA: TGTGCCAGCAGCCCGGGACAGGGGGTCTATGGCTACACCTTC.

This sequence joins TRBV9 and TRBJ1-3; D unresolved. Trimming stripped 4 bases from V and 0 bases from J, with 14 bases between. This CDR3 region has 16 residues. Looked up from germline, CDR1 is SGDLS and CDR2 is YYNGEE. The CDR3 DNA reads as TGTGCCAGCAGCCCACGGGGAGGCTCCTCTGGAAACACCATATATTTT. This codes for CASSPRGGSSGNTIYF.

The V and J genes are TRBV2 and TRBJ1-2; no clear D. CDR1 and CDR2 from the germline V gene are SNHLY and FYNNEI. V was clipped by 1 base and J by 4 bases, with 7 bases between them. The CDR3 runs 13 residues. The CDR3 sequence is CASSEGPPYGYTF. The CDR3 nucleotides read TGTGCCAGCAGTGAAGGACCGCCCTATGGCTACACCTTC.

V is TRBV4-1 and J is TRBJ1-6; TRBD1 agrees at 11 bases. Germline V CDR1 and CDR2: MGHRA, YSYEKL. Trimming took 4 bases from V and 10 from J; bases not matched to a gene: 9. CDR3 length: 16 amino acids. Here the CDR3 reads CASSLWTGGFGSPLHF. Written as DNA, the CDR3 is TGCGCCAGCAGCCTTTGGACAGGGGGCTTTGGATCACCCCTCCACTTT.

The rearrangement links TRBV18 to TRBJ1-5; weak D call: TRBD1 (6 bases). The CDR3 loop spans 14 amino acids. Germline CDR1 and CDR2: KGHSH and LQKENI. V was cut by 4 bases and J by 4 bases, with 11 bases left in between. The CDR3 loop is CASSLTDRNQPQHF. CDR3 coding DNA: TGTGCCAGCTCACTCACTGACAGGAATCAGCCCCAGCATTTT.